Below are 31 T cell receptor beta chains sequenced from a single sample in a study of blood T cell repertoires in COVID-19. The assay was immunoSEQ multiplex PCR, and TCRdb's table has in-frame clones only and misses some. Among fewer than 90,000 clones listed, around 96% were seen once. The sequenced sample was peripheral blood. The source of these receptors is a human donor with active COVID-19. The donor label of this sample is uncertain.

The chain recombines TRBV29-1 with TRBJ2-5, with no clear D. Germline V lookup: CDR1 SQVTM, CDR2 ANQGSEA. The CDR3 extends over 10 amino acids. V lost 7 bases, J lost 3 bases, and 6 bases lay in between. CDR3 nucleotides: TGCAGCGCAGGAGAAGAGACCCAGTACTTC. Protein sequence: CSAGEETQYF. Full variable domain (remainder filled in from reference TRBV29-1 and TRBJ2-5): SAVISQKPSRDICQRGTSLTIQCQVDSQVTMMFWYRQQPGQSLTLIATANQGSEATYESGFVIDKFPISRPNLTFSTLTVSNMSPEDSSIYLCSAGEETQYFGPGTRLLVL.

The CDR3 DNA follows: TGTGCCAGTAGTACCCGATTGGAGGCCAGCTCCTACGAGCAGTACTTC. This translates into CASSTRLEASSYEQYF. The chain is built from TRBV19 and TRBJ2-7; weak D call: TRBD2 (5 bases). Looked up from germline, CDR1 is LNHDA and CDR2 is SQIVND (reference sequence). V lost 4 bases and J lost 0, with 16 bases in between. This CDR3 has 16 residues.

This clone is categorized as medium-sized. The chain couples TRBV11-2 to TRBJ2-1, with a tentative D call TRBD2 (5 bases). The ends were cut back, 4 bases at V and 7 bases at J, with 14 bases in the middle. Per germline, CDR1 SGHAT and CDR2 FQNNGV. There are 14 residues in the CDR3. The CDR3 region has the DNA TGTGCCAGCAGCTGGCTTAGAACGGGGAATGAGCAGTTCTTC. The encoded protein is CASSWLRTGNEQFF.

The rearrangement uses TRBV2 and TRBJ2-1; 9 bases match TRBD2. Per germline, CDR1 SNHLY and CDR2 FYNNEI. Losses at the gene ends were 6 bases for V and 6 bases for J; bases not matched to a gene: 6. The CDR3 spans 14 residues. The chain's CDR3 is CASRGGLASNEQFF. CDR3 in DNA: TGTGCCAGCAGGGGGGGACTAGCATCCAATGAGCAGTTCTTC. Supplemented by reference TRBV2 and TRBJ2-1, the full variable domain reads EPEVTQTPSHQVTQMGQEVILRCVPISNHLYFYWYRQILGQKVEFLVSFYNNEISEKSEIFDDQFSVERPDGSNFTLKIRSTKLEDSAMYFCASRGGLASNEQFFGPGTRLTVL.

V is TRBV5-1 and J is TRBJ2-3; D perhaps matches TRBD1 (5 bases). The germline V and J ends were trimmed by 1 base and 4 bases, with 7 bases remaining between them. CDR1 is SGHRS and CDR2 is YFSETQ in the germline V gene. The CDR3 spans 13 residues. The CDR3 loop is CASSLLGPDTQYF. In DNA form, the CDR3 reads TGCGCCAGCAGCTTGTTGGGGCCAGATACGCAGTATTTT. Complete variable domain (other parts from reference TRBV5-1 and TRBJ2-3): KAGVTQTPRYLIKTRGQQVTLSCSPISGHRSVSWYQQTPGQGLQFLFEYFSETQRNKGNFPGRFSGRQFSNSRSEMNVSTLELGDSALYLCASSLLGPDTQYFGPGTRLTVL.

This chain connects TRBV7-6 to TRBJ2-1, with TRBD1 matching over 10 bases. The CDR3 totals 15 residues. V shed 0 bases, J shed 10 bases, and the junction held 6 bases outside the gene matches. Germline CDR1 SGHVS, CDR2 FNYEAQ. CDR3 DNA: TGTGCCAGCAGCTTAGCGACAGGGGGCTGGGGGGAGCAGTTCTTC. This encodes CASSLATGGWGEQFF.

J is TRBJ1-5 and V is TRBV19; D is unclear. The CDR3 contains 12 residues. Germline lookup yields CDR1 LNHDA and CDR2 SQIVND (reference sequence). Trimming left V 5 bases short and J 7 bases short, with 9 bases between. The DNA for the CDR3 is TGTGCCAGTAGTCTCTCCGTCCAGCCCCAGCATTTT. Protein sequence: CASSLSVQPQHF.

The rearrangement uses TRBV7-6 and TRBJ2-2, with TRBD2 matching over 9 bases. Germline CDR1 reads SGHVS; CDR2 reads FNYEAQ. This CDR3 is built from 16 residues. The V and J ends lost 2 bases and 4 bases, in that order; junction bases with no gene match: 5. The CDR3 region has the DNA TGTGCCAGCAGCTTACGAAGCGGGGGGTCCACCGGGGAGCTGTTTTTT. Its translation is CASSLRSGGSTGELFF.

This clone was picked up one time. This chain connects TRBV6-5 to TRBJ2-1, with TRBD2 identical over 14 bases. The CDR3 contains 13 residues. Looked up from germline, CDR1 is MNHEY and CDR2 is SVGAGI. V shed 8 bases, J shed 6 bases, and the junction held 0 bases outside the gene matches. For the CDR3, the DNA is TGTGCCAGCGGACTAGCGGGGGGCAATGAGCAGTTCTTC. Its translation is CASGLAGGNEQFF.

CDR3 in amino acids: CASSLEPAVGVHGYTF. CDR3 coding DNA: TGCGCCAGCAGCTTAGAGCCAGCGGTTGGGGTTCATGGCTACACCTTC. The chain uses TRBV5-1 and TRBJ1-2; D not resolved. This CDR3 is built from 16 residues. The ends were cut back, 2 bases at V and 6 bases at J, with 20 bases in the middle. Germline CDR1 reads SGHRS; CDR2 reads YFSETQ.

V usage is TRBV6-5 and J usage is TRBJ2-5; 7 bases align to TRBD2. This CDR3 is built from 11 residues. V lost 8 bases to trimming and J lost 5 bases; unmatched junction nucleotides: 2. The germline V gene has CDR1 MNHEY and CDR2 SVGAGI. The CDR3: CASGRVETQYF. The CDR3 DNA reads as TGTGCCAGCGGGAGGGTCGAGACCCAGTACTTC.

In this sample, this clone turned up once. The chain carries TRBV2 and TRBJ2-2; 9 positions match TRBD1. The V segment lost 6 bases and the J segment 5 bases; nucleotides outside the gene matches: 4. Germline V lookup: CDR1 SNHLY, CDR2 FYNNEI. The CDR3 is made up of 14 amino acids. CDR3 coding DNA: TGTGCCAGCAGGGTTGGACAGGGGACCGGGGAGCTGTTTTTT. Translated, it gives CASRVGQGTGELFF.

This clone has just one count. This rearrangement joins TRBV6-5 to TRBJ1-6, with TRBD1 matching over 7 bases. The junction had 8 bases not matched to a gene; V was cut back by 2 bases and J by 7 bases. This CDR3 has 16 amino acids. Germline V gives CDR1 MNHEY, CDR2 SVGAGI. The CDR3 DNA follows: TGTGCCAGCAGTTACGGCACAGGGGACCGAAATTCACCCCTCCACTTT. Amino acid sequence: CASSYGTGDRNSPLHF.

This chain uses TRBV7-9 with TRBJ2-1; the D is unclear. Germline V CDR1 and CDR2: SEHNR, FQNEAQ (reference sequence). Trimming took off 5 bases at V and 5 bases at J, with 4 bases between the two ends. The CDR3 runs 11 residues. The CDR3: CASSINNEQFF. CDR3 nucleotide sequence: TGTGCCAGCAGCATAAACAATGAGCAGTTCTTC.

This clone came up once. The chain employs TRBV14 and TRBJ2-7; 8 positions match TRBD1. This CDR3 region has 14 residues. With V trimmed by 2 bases and J by 7 bases, 7 bases remained unmatched. Germline V lookup: CDR1 SGHDN, CDR2 FVKESK. The CDR3 region has the DNA TGTGCCAGCAGCCAATACCAGGGGGCAAGAGAGCAGTACTTC. Translating gives CASSQYQGAREQYF.

This sequence joins TRBV10-3 and TRBJ2-7; 8 bases match TRBD2. Per germline, CDR1 ENHRY and CDR2 SYGVKD. V shed 9 bases, J shed 2 bases, and the junction held 15 bases outside the gene matches. The CDR3 covers 16 residues. CDR3 sequence: CAMAPGDAGGPYEQYF. CDR3 in DNA: TGTGCCATGGCCCCAGGGGATGCGGGAGGCCCCTACGAGCAGTACTTC.

J is TRBJ2-5 and V is TRBV2; 9 positions match TRBD2. This CDR3 spans 16 amino acids. J gave up 0 bases and V 1 base, and 3 bases lay outside the gene matches. Germline assignment: CDR1 SNHLY and CDR2 FYNNEI. CDR3: CASSEVAGENQETQYF. In DNA form, the CDR3 reads TGTGCCAGCAGTGAAGTAGCGGGGGAAAACCAAGAGACCCAGTACTTC.

This chain uses TRBV28 with TRBJ2-7, with 9 nucleotides matching TRBD1. The CDR3 covers 15 residues. Germline CDR1 and CDR2: MDHEN and SYDVKM. Trimming cost V 6 bases and J 1 base; bases outside gene matches: 7. The CDR3 is CASSPPGQGSYEQYF. The CDR3 DNA reads TGTGCCAGCAGCCCCCCGGGACAGGGATCCTACGAGCAGTACTTC.

The chain joins TRBV6-2 or TRBV6-3 to TRBJ2-7; TRBD1 matches at 9 bases. V lost 5 bases to trimming and J lost 1 base; unmatched junction nucleotides: 9. This CDR3 comprises 16 residues. Germline values: CDR1 MNHEY, CDR2 SVGEGT. The CDR3 loop is CASSVVRDRDSYEQYF. The CDR3 coding sequence is TGTGCCAGCAGTGTCGTGCGGGACAGGGATTCCTACGAGCAGTACTTC.

V is TRBV6-2 or TRBV6-3 and J is TRBJ1-5, with a possible D match to TRBD1 (5 bases). Germline CDR1 reads MNHEY; CDR2 reads SVGEGT. The CDR3 is 14 amino acids. V lost 6 bases to trimming and J lost 9 bases, with 18 bases between them. The CDR3 loop reads CASSPFRGARPQHF. The CDR3 bases are TGTGCCAGCAGCCCGTTTAGGGGCGCCAGGCCCCAGCATTTT.

CDR3 region: CASSPFSTGPEQFF. The CDR3 coding sequence is TGTGCCAGTAGTCCCTTCTCGACAGGCCCAGAGCAGTTCTTC. J is TRBJ2-1 and V is TRBV19, with D tentatively TRBD1 (6 bases). CDR3 size: 14 residues. CDR1 is LNHDA, CDR2 SQIVND, per germline (reference sequence). Trimming took off 5 bases at V and 10 bases at J, with 18 bases between the two ends.

The gene calls are TRBV7-2 and TRBJ2-7, with D tentatively TRBD2 (6 bases). The CDR3 is 16 amino acids. The V end was cut by 2 bases, the J end by 1 base, with 15 bases between. The germline V gene encodes CDR1 SGHTA and CDR2 FQGNSA. In nucleotides, the CDR3 is TGTGCCAGCAGCTTATCCGGCGGGGTCAAATCCTACGAGCAGTACTTC. It specifies CASSLSGGVKSYEQYF.

The chain combines TRBV6-2 or TRBV6-3 with TRBJ2-1; D gene ambiguous. CDR1 and CDR2 (germline): MNHEY, SVGEGT. This CDR3 contains 13 residues. V lost 8 bases, J lost 8 bases, and 16 bases lay in between. The CDR3 DNA reads TGTGCCAGCGGCCCGTGGGCAGTGGATGAGCAGTTCTTC. Its protein is CASGPWAVDEQFF.

The chain uses TRBV19 and TRBJ1-3, with a weak D call TRBD1 (5 bases). The CDR3 covers 14 residues. CDR1 and CDR2 from the germline V gene are LNHDA and SQIVND (reference sequence). Trimming stripped 5 bases from V and 4 bases from J, with 12 bases between. CDR3 region: CASSSRGIGNTIYF. CDR3 nucleotide sequence: TGTGCCAGTAGTTCCCGGGGGATCGGAAACACCATATATTTT.

The chain employs TRBV5-1 and TRBJ2-3; 10 bases fit TRBD2. Germline assignment: CDR1 SGHRS and CDR2 YFSETQ. The V and J ends lost 0 bases and 2 bases, in that order; junction bases with no gene match: 3. This CDR3 is 16 amino acids long. Here the CDR3 DNA reads TGCGCCAGCAGCTTGGGTAGCGGGAGGTTCACAGATACGCAGTATTTT. Translating gives CASSLGSGRFTDTQYF.

The chain combines TRBV5-1 with TRBJ2-1; a weak D match, TRBD2 (6 bases). The CDR3 contains 16 residues. CDR1 and CDR2 (germline): SGHRS, YFSETQ. The ends were cut back, 6 bases at V and 1 base at J, with 17 bases in the middle. The CDR3, as DNA: TGCGCCAGCACCCCGGTGGCGGGGTTTTCCTACAATGAGCAGTTCTTC. Translating gives CASTPVAGFSYNEQFF.

The V call is TRBV6-5, the J call TRBJ2-1; 7 bases are a match to TRBD1. The CDR3 sequence is 15 residues long. The J segment lost 2 bases and the V segment lost 0 bases, leaving 1 base of the junction unmatched. Germline assignment: CDR1 MNHEY and CDR2 SVGAGI. The DNA of the CDR3 is TGTGCCAGCAGTTACTCGACAGGGCCCTACAATGAGCAGTTCTTC. Protein product: CASSYSTGPYNEQFF.

The table lists this clone with a count of one. The rearrangement uses TRBV6-6 and TRBJ1-2; D call uncertain. Trimming shortened V by 6 bases and J by 2 bases, and 13 bases separated the two germline ends. The CDR3 sequence is 14 residues long. Germline CDR1 MNHNY, CDR2 SVGAGI (reference sequence). CDR3 coding DNA: TGTGCCAGCAGCTCCGTCGGAGCAAACTATGGCTACACCTTC. This sequence encodes CASSSVGANYGYTF.

This chain joins TRBV2 and TRBJ2-5; the D is unclear. Germline V lookup: CDR1 SNHLY, CDR2 FYNNEI. V dropped 3 bases and J dropped 7 bases, with 18 bases sitting between them. This CDR3 comprises 15 residues. CDR3 residues: CASSESDAVVGTQYF. The CDR3 bases are TGTGCCAGCAGTGAGAGCGACGCGGTAGTTGGGACCCAGTACTTC.

This chain joins TRBV12-5 and TRBJ2-5, with 7 positions matching TRBD2. The CDR3 length is 15 residues. CDR1 and CDR2 from the germline V gene are LGHNT and FRNRAP. Trimming at V came to 1 base and at J to 4 bases, leaving 6 bases not matched to a gene. The CDR3 loop reads CASGLGSGGGETQYF. The CDR3 nucleotides read TGTGCTAGTGGTTTGGGCTCTGGGGGGGGAGAGACCCAGTACTTC.

V gene TRBV7-2 combines with J gene TRBJ1-2; maybe TRBD1 (6 bases). The length of the CDR3 is 15 residues. The germline gives CDR1 SGHTA, CDR2 FQGNSA. The V and J ends lost 4 bases and 0 bases respectively, with 12 bases between them. In nucleotides, the CDR3 is TGTGCCAGCAGCTCCGGGACACGGACTAACTATGGCTACACCTTC. Translation gives CASSSGTRTNYGYTF.